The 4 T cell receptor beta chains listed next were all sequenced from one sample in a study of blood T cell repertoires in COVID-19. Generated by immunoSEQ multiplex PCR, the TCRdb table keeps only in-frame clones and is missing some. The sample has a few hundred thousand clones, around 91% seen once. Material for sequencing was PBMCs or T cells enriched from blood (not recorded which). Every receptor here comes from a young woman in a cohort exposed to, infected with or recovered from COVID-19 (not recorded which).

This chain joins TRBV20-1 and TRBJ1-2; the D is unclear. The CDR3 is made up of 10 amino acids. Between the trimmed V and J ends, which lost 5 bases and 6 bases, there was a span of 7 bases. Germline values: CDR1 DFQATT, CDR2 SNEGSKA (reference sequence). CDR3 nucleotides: TGCAGTGCTCCCTTCCATGGCTACACCTTC. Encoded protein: CSAPFHGYTF.

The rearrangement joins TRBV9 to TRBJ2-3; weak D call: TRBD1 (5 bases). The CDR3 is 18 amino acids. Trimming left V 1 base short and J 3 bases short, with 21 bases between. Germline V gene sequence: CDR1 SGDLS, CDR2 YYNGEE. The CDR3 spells CASSVTPGQGRKTDTQYF. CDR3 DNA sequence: TGTGCCAGCAGCGTAACCCCCGGTCAGGGAAGGAAAACAGATACGCAGTATTTT.

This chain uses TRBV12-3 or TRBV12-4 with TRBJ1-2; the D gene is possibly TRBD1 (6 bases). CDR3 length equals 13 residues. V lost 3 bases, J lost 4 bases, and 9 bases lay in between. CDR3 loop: CASSFDRSYGYTF. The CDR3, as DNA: TGTGCCAGCAGTTTCGACAGGAGCTATGGCTACACCTTC.

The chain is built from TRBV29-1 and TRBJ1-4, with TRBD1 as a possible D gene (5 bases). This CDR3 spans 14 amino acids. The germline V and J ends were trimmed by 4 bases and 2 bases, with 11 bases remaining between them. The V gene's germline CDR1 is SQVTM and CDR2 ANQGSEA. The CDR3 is CSVASGTTNEKLFF. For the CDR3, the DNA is TGCAGCGTTGCCTCCGGGACTACTAATGAAAAACTGTTTTTT.